This entry describes one T cell receptor beta chain. Data came from immunoSEQ multiplex PCR; TCRdb stores just in-frame clones and leaves some out. Among roughly 260,000 clones, roughly 82% were seen once, and the ten largest hold around 4.7%. The record originates from a study of blood T cell repertoires in COVID-19. Whole-study context: In each case, the material was cDNA or gDNA derived from T cells, B-cell-depleted T cells, or PBMCs.

Sequencing input: peripheral blood. This sequence originates from a woman aged 70-85 years with acute or convalescent COVID-19.

The CDR3 nucleotides read TGTGCCAGCAGCCGCCCGCGGGACAGGGGCCTTATTTTTGGTGGCTACACCTTC. Its protein is CASSRPRDRGLIFGGYTF. This chain joins TRBV5-6 and TRBJ1-2; TRBD1 aligns across 10 bases. The CDR3 has 18 residues. The germline CDR1 and CDR2 sequences are SGHDT and YYEEEE. V lost 4 bases and J lost 7; bases outside the gene matches: 19.